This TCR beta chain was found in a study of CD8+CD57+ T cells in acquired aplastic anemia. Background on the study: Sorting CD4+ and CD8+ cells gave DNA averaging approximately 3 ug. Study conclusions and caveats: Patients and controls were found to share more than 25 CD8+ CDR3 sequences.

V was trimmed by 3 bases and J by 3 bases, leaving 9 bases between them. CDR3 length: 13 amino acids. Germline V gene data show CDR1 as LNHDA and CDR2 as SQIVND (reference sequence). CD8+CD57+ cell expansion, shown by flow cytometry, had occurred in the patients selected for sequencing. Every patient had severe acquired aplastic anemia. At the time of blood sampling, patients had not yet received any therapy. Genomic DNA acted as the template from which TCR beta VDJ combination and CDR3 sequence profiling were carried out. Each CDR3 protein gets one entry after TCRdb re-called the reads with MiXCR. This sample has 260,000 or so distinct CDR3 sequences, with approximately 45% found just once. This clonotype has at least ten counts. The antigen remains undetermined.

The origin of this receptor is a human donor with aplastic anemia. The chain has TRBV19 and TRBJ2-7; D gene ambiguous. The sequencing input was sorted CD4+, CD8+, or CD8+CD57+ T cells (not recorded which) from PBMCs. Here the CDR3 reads CASSIPRSYEQYF. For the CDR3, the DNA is TGTGCCAGTAGTATCCCCAGGAGCTACGAGCAGTACTTC.